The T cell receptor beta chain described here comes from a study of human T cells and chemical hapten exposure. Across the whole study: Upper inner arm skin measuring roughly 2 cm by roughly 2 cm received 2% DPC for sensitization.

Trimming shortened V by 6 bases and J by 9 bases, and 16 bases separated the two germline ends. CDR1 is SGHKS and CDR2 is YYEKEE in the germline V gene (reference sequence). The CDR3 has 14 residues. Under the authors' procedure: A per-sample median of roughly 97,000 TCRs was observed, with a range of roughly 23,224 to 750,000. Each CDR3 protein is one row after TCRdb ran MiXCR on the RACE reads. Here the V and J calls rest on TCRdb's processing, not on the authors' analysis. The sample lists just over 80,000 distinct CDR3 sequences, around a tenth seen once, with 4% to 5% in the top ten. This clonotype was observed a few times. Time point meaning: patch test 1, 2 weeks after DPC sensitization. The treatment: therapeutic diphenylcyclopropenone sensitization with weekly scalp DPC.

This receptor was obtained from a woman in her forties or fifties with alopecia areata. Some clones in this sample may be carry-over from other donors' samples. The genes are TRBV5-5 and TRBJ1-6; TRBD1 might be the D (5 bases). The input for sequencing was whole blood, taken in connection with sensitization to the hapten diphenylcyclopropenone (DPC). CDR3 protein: CASTKEGQASPLHF. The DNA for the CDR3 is TGTGCCAGCACAAAGGAGGGGCAAGCTTCACCCCTCCACTTT.